The clone carrying this TCR beta chain is a singleton in its sample. The CDR3 is 13 residues long. This sample is part of a study of blood T cell repertoires in COVID-19. Clones were read by immunoSEQ multiplex PCR, and TCRdb kept only the in-frame ones, dropping some. The data hold about 78,000 clones, with 84% observed a single time. The sequence came from a man in his fifties with acute or convalescent COVID-19. The chain couples TRBV21-1 to TRBJ1-2; TRBD1, the D gene given by the table, was not confirmed from the DNA. TRBV21-1 is a documented pseudogene. Sequenced material: peripheral blood. The DNA of the CDR3 is TGTGCCAGCAGCAAGACAGGACTGAATGGCTACACCTTC. Translation gives CASSKTGLNGYTF.